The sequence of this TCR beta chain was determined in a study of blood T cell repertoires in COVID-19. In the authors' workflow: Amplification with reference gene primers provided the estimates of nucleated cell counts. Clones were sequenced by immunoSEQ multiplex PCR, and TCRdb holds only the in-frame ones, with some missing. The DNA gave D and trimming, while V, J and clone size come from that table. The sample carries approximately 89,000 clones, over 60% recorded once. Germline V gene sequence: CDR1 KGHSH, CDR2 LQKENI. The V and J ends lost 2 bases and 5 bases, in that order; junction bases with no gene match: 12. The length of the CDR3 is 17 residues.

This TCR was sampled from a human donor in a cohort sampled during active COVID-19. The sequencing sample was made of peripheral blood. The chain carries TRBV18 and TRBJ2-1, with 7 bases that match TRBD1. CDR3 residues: CASSPILGTVVNNEQFF. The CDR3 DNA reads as TGTGCCAGCTCACCAATTTTAGGGACAGTAGTTAACAATGAGCAGTTCTTC. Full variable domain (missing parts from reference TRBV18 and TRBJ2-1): NAGVMQNPRHLVRRRGQEARLRCSPMKGHSHVYWYRQLPEEGLKFMVYLQKENIIDESGMPKERFSAEFPKEGPSILRIQQVVRGDSAAYFCASSPILGTVVNNEQFFGPGTRLTVL.